Presented here are 19 T cell receptor beta chains from one specimen sequenced in a study of vaccination and CD4 T cells after COVID-19 (dated by TCRdb to between 2021 and 2022). The sample's treatment or condition, from its label and the paper: roughly 10-day PBMC culture with coronavirus spike peptide pools or control peptides (ViraFEST assay). No cognate antigen is known for these TCRs. The library was prepared using PCR. Sequencing used an Illumina iSeq 100. DNA from cultured CD4+ T cells underwent TCR sequencing with the Oncomine TCR Beta short-read assay at the Johns Hopkins FTIC core. The raw public data were reprocessed by TCRdb itself: fastp quality trimming at Q25, MiXCR clonotype calling, in-frame beta chains only. Records with the same CDR3 protein are collapsed into one entry carrying the most frequent genes and DNA. The sample table lists about 20,000 distinct CDR3 sequences, 65% to 70% of them with a count of one. The ten largest clones take up 3.7% of the sample.

Source material: CD4+ T cells from blood, cultured in vitro. These receptors originate from a human donor who had recovered from COVID-19.

This chain connects TRBV12-3 or TRBV12-4 to TRBJ2-7; 9 bases agree with TRBD1. V gave up 5 bases and J gave up 6 bases; unmatched junction bases: 8. This CDR3 has 14 amino acids. CDR3 amino acids: CASSLRTGAGEQYF. In nucleotides, the CDR3 is TGTGCCAGCAGTCTACGGACAGGGGCGGGCGAGCAGTACTTC.

The V call is TRBV6-2 or TRBV6-3, the J call TRBJ2-7; D gene ambiguous. The CDR3 totals 13 residues. Germline V gene data show CDR1 as MNHEY and CDR2 as SVGEGT. The V end lost 9 bases, the J end lost 0 bases, and 12 bases lay between the germline ends. The CDR3 loop is CARSVVYSYEQYF. In DNA form, the CDR3 reads TGTGCCAGGTCGGTGGTTTACTCCTACGAGCAGTACTTC.

The V gene is TRBV28, the J gene TRBJ1-6, with a weak D call TRBD1 (6 bases). From germline, CDR1 is MDHEN and CDR2 SYDVKM. Trimming shortened V by 5 bases and J by 7 bases, and 15 bases separated the two germline ends. The CDR3 spans 15 residues. The CDR3 DNA follows: TGTGCCAGCAGTCCAGGGACATCAGGGAATTCACCCCTCCACTTT. Residues: CASSPGTSGNSPLHF.

V is TRBV27 and J is TRBJ1-2; unclear D gene. This CDR3 has 14 residues. Between the trimmed V and J ends, which lost 5 bases and 5 bases, there was a span of 15 bases. CDR1 is MNHEY, CDR2 SMNVEV, per germline (reference sequence). This CDR3 reads CASSPHMAAYGYTF. The CDR3, as DNA: TGTGCCAGCAGTCCCCACATGGCTGCTTATGGCTACACCTTC.

The chain couples TRBV5-1 to TRBJ2-5; D may correspond to TRBD1 or TRBD2 (5 bases each). Germline loops: CDR1 SGHRS, CDR2 YFSETQ. Trimming stripped 5 bases from V and 4 bases from J, with 18 bases between. This CDR3 is 15 amino acids long. The CDR3 loop is CASSLTPGTRETQYF. The DNA for the CDR3 is TGCGCCAGCAGTTTAACCCCCGGGACGCGAGAGACCCAGTACTTC.

The rearrangement uses TRBV9 and TRBJ2-1, with D possibly matching TRBD2 (5 bases). The length of the CDR3 is 15 residues. The ends were cut back, 0 bases at V and 2 bases at J, with 9 bases in the middle. Germline CDR1 SGDLS, CDR2 YYNGEE. CDR3 DNA: TGTGCCAGCAGCGTAGGAAGCGGAACCTACAATGAGCAGTTCTTC. Protein product: CASSVGSGTYNEQFF.

The chain links TRBV6-5 to TRBJ2-2, with D perhaps matching TRBD1 (5 bases). Germline values: CDR1 MNHEY, CDR2 SVGAGI. The V and J ends lost 2 bases and 8 bases respectively, with 12 bases between them. The CDR3 is made up of 14 amino acids. This CDR3 reads CASSYPAGMGELFF. In nucleotides, the CDR3 is TGTGCCAGCAGTTACCCAGCAGGGATGGGGGAGCTGTTTTTT.

This clonotype appeared once. V gene TRBV20-1 combines with J gene TRBJ2-1; TRBD1 aligns across 9 bases. Germline trimming cut 1 base from V and 0 bases from J; bases unmatched to any gene: 7. The germline V gene encodes CDR1 DFQATT and CDR2 SNEGSKA (reference sequence). CDR3 size: 17 residues. The CDR3 spells CSARGGTGISSYNEQFF. The CDR3 coding sequence is TGCAGTGCTAGAGGGGGGACAGGGATTAGCTCCTACAATGAGCAGTTCTTC.

J is TRBJ2-5 and V is TRBV7-2; TRBD1 is a possible D gene (6 bases). Trimming removed 2 bases from V and 9 bases from J, with 10 bases in between. Germline values: CDR1 SGHTA, CDR2 FQGNSA. The CDR3 spans 12 residues. For the CDR3, the DNA is TGTGCCAGCAGCTTAAAAGGGGGAGCCCAGTACTTC. This codes for CASSLKGGAQYF.

The V and J genes are TRBV7-2 and TRBJ2-1; either TRBD1 or TRBD2 may fit D (5 bases each). The V gene lost 1 base and the J gene lost 5 bases, with 9 bases spanning the gap. This CDR3 spans 14 amino acids. The germline gives CDR1 SGHTA, CDR2 FQGNSA. The CDR3 DNA reads TGTGCCAGCAGCTTAGTAGGGACGAACAATGAGCAGTTCTTC. Protein product: CASSLVGTNNEQFF.

The rearrangement joins TRBV11-2 to TRBJ2-7, with D possibly TRBD1 on 5 matching bases. Trimming left V 3 bases short and J 2 bases short, with 17 bases between. From germline, CDR1 is SGHAT and CDR2 FQNNGV. This CDR3 spans 16 amino acids. This chain's CDR3 is CASSFYVPDSAYEQYF. DNA of the CDR3: TGTGCCAGCAGCTTCTACGTTCCAGACAGCGCCTACGAGCAGTACTTC.

This chain links TRBV12-3 or TRBV12-4 with TRBJ1-2; perhaps TRBD1 as D (5 bases). Trimming stripped 3 bases from V and 6 bases from J, with 11 bases between. The CDR3 is made up of 13 amino acids. The CDR3 DNA reads TGTGCCAGCAGTTTCAGGGCCCGGGATGGCTACACCTTC. Amino acids: CASSFRARDGYTF.

This clonotype was picked up a small number of times. This chain uses TRBV10-3 with TRBJ1-1; a possible D gene is TRBD1 (5 bases). Trimming cost V 8 bases and J 3 bases, with 13 bases left between them. The CDR3 sequence is 13 residues long. The germline V gene encodes CDR1 ENHRY and CDR2 SYGVKD. In DNA, the CDR3 is TGTGCCATCTCTAACGGGGGTGACACTGAAGCTTTCTTT. Protein product: CAISNGGDTEAFF.

This chain links TRBV20-1 with TRBJ2-3, with unresolved D. CDR1 is DFQATT and CDR2 is SNEGSKA in the germline V gene (reference sequence). CDR3 length: 11 amino acids. Deletions cut 7 bases from V and 1 base from J, with 6 bases between. CDR3 in DNA: TGCAGTGTCTCGCGCACAGATACGCAGTATTTT. Its protein is CSVSRTDTQYF.

The chain couples TRBV6-1 to TRBJ2-7, with TRBD1 identical over 9 bases. The J segment lost 3 bases and the V segment lost 5 bases, leaving 5 bases of the junction unmatched. Germline values: CDR1 MNHNS, CDR2 SASEGT. CDR3 length equals 14 residues. CDR3: CASSRTGESYEQYF. DNA of the CDR3: TGTGCCAGCAGTAGGACAGGGGAAAGCTACGAGCAGTACTTC.

In this sample, this clonotype turned up a few times. V and J are TRBV6-2 or TRBV6-3 and TRBJ1-1; 7 positions match TRBD1. V shed 0 bases, J shed 1 base, and the junction held 14 bases outside the gene matches. The CDR3 length is 19 residues. Germline-derived CDR1 and CDR2 are MNHEY and SVGEGT. The CDR3 region is CASSYSSPKGAMQNTEAFF. CDR3 DNA sequence: TGTGCCAGCAGTTACTCATCGCCGAAGGGGGCGATGCAGAACACTGAAGCTTTCTTT.

The chain uses TRBV7-3 and TRBJ2-3, with D perhaps TRBD2 (6 bases). V shed 1 base and J shed 4 bases, with 15 bases lying between them. This CDR3 comprises 16 residues. CDR1 and CDR2 from the germline V gene are SGHTA and FQGTGA. This chain's CDR3 is CASSLMASVTADTQYF. The DNA for the CDR3 is TGTGCCAGCAGCTTAATGGCTAGCGTGACGGCAGATACGCAGTATTTT. Supplemented by reference TRBV7-3 and TRBJ2-3, the full variable domain reads GAGVSQTPSNKVTEKGKYVELRCDPISGHTALYWYRQSLGQGPEFLIYFQGTGAADDSGLPNDRFFAVRPEGSVSTLKIQRTERGDSAVYLCASSLMASVTADTQYFGPGTRLTVL.

The rearrangement links TRBV6-5 to TRBJ1-2; TRBD1 matches 10 bases. The CDR3 has 17 residues. Losses at the gene ends were 0 bases for V and 5 bases for J; bases not matched to a gene: 9. Germline V gene lookup returns CDR1 MNHEY and CDR2 SVGAGI. CDR3 protein: CASSYSTGTGAQYGYTF. The CDR3 region has the DNA TGTGCCAGCAGTTACTCCACCGGGACAGGGGCCCAATATGGCTACACCTTC.

The chain links TRBV12-3 or TRBV12-4 to TRBJ1-2, with D perhaps TRBD1 (6 bases). CDR3 length equals 13 residues. The V end was cut by 2 bases, the J end by 5 bases, with 9 bases between. This CDR3 reads CASSLLDSYGYTF. Here the CDR3 DNA reads TGTGCCAGCAGTTTACTGGACAGTTATGGCTACACCTTC.